These T cell receptor beta chains were read from a single sample in a study of T cell responses to AZD1222 COVID-19 vaccine. Assay: immunoSEQ multiplex PCR; the TCRdb copy retains only in-frame clones and omits some. The sample lists around 120,000 clones; roughly 90% were seen once. Sequences were derived from peripheral blood, sampled on day 0 of AZD1222 vaccination. The origin of the receptors is an adult in good health. CDR3s include the opening cysteine and the closing phenylalanine or tryptophan. A D gene is named only where the DNA matches it firmly. Only some rows state a clone size, as once, few, many or a class for expanded clones.

D gene	clone size	V gene	J gene	CDR3 length	CDR3 protein	CDR3 DNA
.	.	TRBV10-3	TRBJ1-1	14	CAISETQMNTEAFF	TGTGCCATCAGTGAGACACAGATGAACACTGAAGCTTTCTTT
.	.	TRBV6-5	TRBJ1-1	13	CASSYDTVTEAFF	TGTGCCAGCAGTTATGATACAGTGACTGAAGCTTTCTTT
.	.	TRBV6-6	TRBJ2-3	14	CASSYRGGTDTQYF	TGTGCCAGCAGTTACCGTGGGGGCACAGATACGCAGTATTTT
TRBD2	.	TRBV7-3	TRBJ2-4	17	CASSQTVQAGGKNIQYF	TGTGCCAGCAGCCAAACCGTACAGGCGGGGGGCAAAAACATTCAGTACTTC
TRBD1	.	TRBV27	TRBJ1-5	15	CASSPDRGVPQPQHF	TGTGCCAGCAGCCCGGACAGGGGCGTACCACAGCCCCAGCATTTT
TRBD2	.	TRBV5-1	TRBJ2-3	16	CASSLGLAGELDTQYF	TGCGCCAGCAGCTTGGGGCTAGCGGGAGAGCTTGATACGCAGTATTTT
.	.	TRBV7-2	TRBJ2-2	13	CASSLRNTGELFF	TGTGCCAGCAGCTTGAGGAACACCGGGGAGCTGTTTTTT
.	.	TRBV19	TRBJ2-2	13	CASSGRNTGELFF	TGTGCCAGTAGTGGAAGGAACACCGGGGAGCTGTTTTTT
.	.	TRBV4-3	TRBJ1-4	13	CASSQDRQQKLFF	TGCGCCAGCAGCCAAGATAGACAGCAAAAACTGTTTTTT
TRBD1	once	TRBV19	TRBJ2-1	13	CASRKTGRNEQFF	TGTGCCAGTAGGAAGACAGGGCGCAATGAGCAGTTCTTC
TRBD1	.	TRBV13	TRBJ1-4	14	CASSLRTGREKLFF	TGTGCCAGCAGCTTACGGACAGGGAGGGAAAAACTGTTTTTT
.	.	TRBV7-7	TRBJ1-1	13	CASSLGENTEAFF	TGTGCCAGCAGCTTAGGAGAGAACACTGAAGCTTTCTTT
.	.	TRBV14	TRBJ1-6	13	CASSQSWNSPLHF	TGTGCCAGCAGCCAGAGTTGGAATTCACCCCTCCACTTT
.	.	TRBV24-1	TRBJ1-5	12	CATSDSDQPQHF	TGTGCCACCAGTGATTCGGATCAGCCCCAGCATTTT
TRBD2	once	TRBV19	TRBJ2-5	15	CASRRTSGGRETQYF	TGTGCCAGTAGGAGGACTAGCGGGGGGCGGGAGACCCAGTACTTC
TRBD1	.	TRBV7-2	TRBJ1-5	16	CASSYTGTEGNQPQHF	TGTGCCAGCAGCTACACCGGGACAGAGGGGAATCAGCCCCAGCATTTT
.	.	TRBV10-3	TRBJ2-1	15	CAISVGSQSYNEQFF	TGTGCCATCAGTGTGGGCTCACAATCCTACAATGAGCAGTTCTTC
TRBD1	.	TRBV5-4	TRBJ1-2	15	CASSLKSTGDYGYTF	TGTGCCAGCAGCCTCAAATCGACAGGGGACTATGGCTACACCTTC
.	.	TRBV7-2	TRBJ2-7	13	CASSLSSYYEQYF	TGTGCCAGCAGCTTATCCAGTTACTACGAGCAGTACTTC
.	.	TRBV2	TRBJ2-7	14	CASRQGEGSYEQYF	TGTGCCAGCAGGCAGGGGGAGGGATCGTACGAGCAGTACTTC
.	few	TRBV15	TRBJ1-1	14	CATSRDQGVTEAFF	TGTGCCACCAGCAGAGATCAAGGGGTCACTGAAGCTTTCTTT
.	.	TRBV6-5	TRBJ1-2	15	CASSYYGVRTYGYTF	TGTGCCAGCAGTTACTATGGGGTTAGGACCTATGGCTACACCTTC
.	.	TRBV4-1	TRBJ2-1	13	CASSLHRSGEQFF	TGCGCCAGCAGCCTGCACAGGTCCGGTGAGCAGTTCTTC
.	.	TRBV6-1	TRBJ1-1	13	CASSEAENTEAFF	TGTGCCAGCAGTGAAGCGGAGAACACTGAAGCTTTCTTT
TRBD2	.	TRBV6-5	TRBJ2-2	15	CASTPVAGAPGELFF	TGTGCCAGCACCCCAGTAGCGGGGGCCCCCGGGGAGCTGTTTTTT
.	.	TRBV18	TRBJ1-1	15	CASSRDPLMNTEAFF	TGTGCCAGCTCACGAGACCCCTTAATGAACACTGAAGCTTTCTTT
.	.	TRBV7-9	TRBJ2-7	16	CASSFGPGTNPYEQYF	TGTGCCAGCAGCTTTGGCCCCGGGACAAACCCCTACGAGCAGTACTTC